This T cell receptor (beta chain) was identified in a study of T cell responses to AZD1222 COVID-19 vaccine. Only in-frame clones appear in the TCRdb table, and some are missing; sequencing was by immunoSEQ multiplex PCR. The repertoire holds 100,000 to 150,000 clones, with approximately 86% as singletons. Deletions cut 6 bases from V and 2 bases from J, with 18 bases between. From germline, CDR1 is SGHRS and CDR2 YFSETQ. The CDR3 is made up of 15 amino acids. This chain connects TRBV5-1 to TRBJ2-7, with a possible D match to TRBD1 (6 bases). The source of this sequence is an adult who received the AZD1222 COVID-19 vaccine. The source was peripheral blood, collected 28 days after the second AZD1222 dose. CDR3 bases: TGCGCCAGCAAACTGGGCCCAGGGGACACCTACGAGCAGTACTTC. Translation: CASKLGPGDTYEQYF.